This TCR beta chain was profiled in a study of post-analysis software for immune sequencing data. Unique molecular identifiers featured in each of the TCR beta cDNA libraries. TCRdb processed the PCR reads anew with MiXCR; each CDR3 protein has one entry. Among 400,000 to 500,000 distinct CDR3 sequences, approximately 39% were seen once, and the ten largest hold around 8%. Material for sequencing was blood. This receptor was taken from a girl aged 2 to 10 with multiple sclerosis.

CDR3 sequence (DNA): TGTGCCAGCAGCTTAGGTCAGGAGGGCTACACCTTC. Translating it yields CASSLGQEGYTF. The chain links TRBV7-9 to TRBJ1-2; D ambiguous. The length of the CDR3 is 12 residues. Trimming stripped 1 base from V and 8 bases from J, with 8 bases between. Germline assignment: CDR1 SEHNR and CDR2 FQNEAQ (reference sequence).